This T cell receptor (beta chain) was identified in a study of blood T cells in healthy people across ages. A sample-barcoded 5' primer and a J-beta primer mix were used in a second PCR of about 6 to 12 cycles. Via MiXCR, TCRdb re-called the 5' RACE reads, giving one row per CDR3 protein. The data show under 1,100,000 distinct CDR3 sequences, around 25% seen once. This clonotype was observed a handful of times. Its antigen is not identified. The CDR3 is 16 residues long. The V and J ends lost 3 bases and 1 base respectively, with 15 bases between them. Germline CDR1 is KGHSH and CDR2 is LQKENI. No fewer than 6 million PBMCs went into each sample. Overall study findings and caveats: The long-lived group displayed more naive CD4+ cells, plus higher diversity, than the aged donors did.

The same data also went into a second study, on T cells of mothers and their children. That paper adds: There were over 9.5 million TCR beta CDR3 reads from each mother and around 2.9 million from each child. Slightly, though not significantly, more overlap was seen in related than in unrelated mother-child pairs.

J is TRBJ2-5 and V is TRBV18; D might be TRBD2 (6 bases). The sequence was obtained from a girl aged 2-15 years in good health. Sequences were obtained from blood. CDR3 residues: CASSPVAEPLQETQYF. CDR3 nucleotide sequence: TGTGCCAGCTCACCGGTAGCGGAACCTCTCCAAGAGACCCAGTACTTC.